Below, 27 T cell receptor beta chains from the same sample are listed, as sequenced in a study of T cell changes during pregnancy in multiple sclerosis. The method was immunoSEQ multiplex PCR; TCRdb's version includes in-frame clones alone and lacks a portion of them. The data hold roughly 41,000 clones, with around 90% observed a single time. Sequencing used CD8+ T cells from peripheral blood mononuclear cells, obtained in the third trimester of pregnancy. The receptor source for this set is a female donor with multiple sclerosis, enrolled in a pregnancy study.

The V and J genes are TRBV29-1 and TRBJ1-1, with 8 bases identical to TRBD1. Unmatched junction bases numbered 6, after V lost 6 bases and J lost 6 bases. This CDR3 comprises 12 residues. From germline, CDR1 is SQVTM and CDR2 ANQGSEA. The CDR3 sequence: CSVQGAGAEAFF. CDR3 coding DNA: TGCAGCGTCCAGGGGGCGGGGGCTGAAGCTTTCTTT. Full variable domain (missing parts from reference TRBV29-1 and TRBJ1-1): SAVISQKPSRDICQRGTSLTIQCQVDSQVTMMFWYRQQPGQSLTLIATANQGSEATYESGFVIDKFPISRPNLTFSTLTVSNMSPEDSSIYLCSVQGAGAEAFFGQGTRLTVV.

The genes are TRBV20-1 and TRBJ2-5; D remains unclear. CDR1 DFQATT and CDR2 SNEGSKA come from the germline V gene (reference sequence). The V gene lost 4 bases and the J gene lost 7 bases, with 7 bases spanning the gap. This CDR3 spans 10 amino acids. The DNA of the CDR3 is TGCAGTGCTACCTCCGGGACCCAGTACTTC. Translated, it gives CSATSGTQYF.

On this clone itself: The germline gene is not matched at one end of the junction; a read error may be the cause. The genes are TRBV5-4 and TRBJ2-7; 7 bases align to TRBD1. This CDR3 is built from 15 residues. Per the germline V gene, CDR1 is SGHNT and CDR2 is YYREEE (reference sequence). Written as DNA, the CDR3 is TGCGCCAGCAGCCAAGCCCCAGGGGGCTCCTACGAGCAGTACTTC. It specifies CASSQAPGGSYEQYF. Full variable domain (missing parts from reference TRBV5-4 and TRBJ2-7): ETGVTQSPTHLIKTRGQQVTLRCSSQSGHNTVSWYQQALGQGPQFIFQYYREEENGRGNFPPRFSGLQFPNYSSELNVNALELDDSALYLCASSQAPGGSYEQYFGPGTRLTVT.

This chain links TRBV10-3 with TRBJ2-1, with 7 nucleotides matching TRBD1. The germline gives CDR1 ENHRY, CDR2 SYGVKD. The CDR3 contains 16 residues. V dropped 0 bases and J dropped 7; count of bases not matched to a gene: 9. The CDR3 spells CAISESKWDRVNEQFF. Written as DNA, the CDR3 is TGTGCCATCAGTGAGTCGAAGTGGGACAGAGTTAATGAGCAGTTCTTC.

This clone is judged medium-sized. V is TRBV27 and J is TRBJ1-2; TRBD1 matches 10 bases. The CDR3 length is 16 residues. Germline V gene data show CDR1 as MNHEY and CDR2 as SMNVEV (reference sequence). The ends lost 6 bases at V and 6 bases at J; junction bases unmatched: 13. CDR3 coding DNA: TGTGCCAGCAGGAGGCTCCGGGACAGGGGAGTGAATGGCTACACCTTC. Its protein product is CASRRLRDRGVNGYTF.

The rearrangement joins TRBV6-4 to TRBJ2-3; 9 nucleotides match TRBD2. The V segment lost 4 bases and the J segment 0 bases; nucleotides outside the gene matches: 2. The V gene's germline CDR1 is MRHNA and CDR2 SNTAGT. The CDR3 runs to 15 residues. The CDR3 loop is CASSVSGGSTDTQYF. The CDR3 DNA sequence: TGTGCCAGCAGTGTCAGCGGGGGGAGCACAGATACGCAGTATTTT.

The chain employs TRBV10-3 and TRBJ1-1; D is possibly TRBD1 (6 bases). Per the germline V gene, CDR1 is ENHRY and CDR2 is SYGVKD. The CDR3 is 15 residues long. V dropped 0 bases and J dropped 6 bases, with 14 bases sitting between them. The CDR3 is CAISESLGGNAEAFF. The DNA for the CDR3 is TGTGCCATCAGTGAGTCGTTAGGGGGAAACGCTGAAGCTTTCTTT.

J is TRBJ1-6 and V is TRBV4-2; D might be TRBD1 (6 bases). The CDR3 covers 19 residues. Germline CDR1 and CDR2: LGHNA and YNFKEQ. V lost 5 bases to trimming and J lost 4 bases, with 24 bases between them. CDR3 loop: CASSRQVTPTFNYNSPLHF. As DNA, the CDR3 is TGTGCCAGCAGCAGACAGGTTACTCCGACGTTTAATTATAATTCACCCCTCCACTTT.

The rearrangement links TRBV19 to TRBJ2-7; D not certain. This CDR3 spans 14 amino acids. Germline V gene data show CDR1 as LNHDA and CDR2 as SQIVND (reference sequence). The ends were cut back, 3 bases at V and 4 bases at J, with 13 bases in the middle. CDR3 amino acids: CASSMSPGDYEQYF. The CDR3 DNA reads TGTGCCAGTAGTATGAGCCCCGGAGATTACGAGCAGTACTTC.

This chain links TRBV5-6 with TRBJ1-2, with 9 positions matching TRBD1. V lost 2 bases and J lost 4; bases outside the gene matches: 6. The CDR3 is 15 residues long. Per the germline V gene, CDR1 is SGHDT and CDR2 is YYEEEE. The CDR3 reads CASSFYRGLGYGYTF. The CDR3 nucleotides read TGTGCCAGCAGCTTCTACAGGGGGCTAGGCTATGGCTACACCTTC.

The chain is built from TRBV18 and TRBJ2-5; D is perhaps TRBD1 (5 bases). The V gene lost 4 bases and the J gene lost 9 bases, with 12 bases spanning the gap. Germline CDR1 reads KGHSH; CDR2 reads LQKENI. The CDR3 is 12 amino acids. The CDR3 reads CASSHPNRPQYF. CDR3 sequence (DNA): TGTGCCAGCTCACACCCAAACAGGCCCCAGTACTTC.

This chain connects TRBV7-3 to TRBJ2-3, with unresolved D. The length of the CDR3 is 14 residues. Trimming cost V 1 base and J 0 bases, with 5 bases left between them. Germline loops: CDR1 SGHTA, CDR2 FQGTGA. The CDR3 here is CASSLIPSTDTQYF. In DNA, the CDR3 is TGTGCCAGCAGCTTAATCCCAAGCACAGATACGCAGTATTTT. Using reference TRBV7-3 and TRBJ2-3 for the parts outside the CDR3, the full variable domain is GAGVSQTPSNKVTEKGKYVELRCDPISGHTALYWYRQSLGQGPEFLIYFQGTGAADDSGLPNDRFFAVRPEGSVSTLKIQRTERGDSAVYLCASSLIPSTDTQYFGPGTRLTVL.

The V gene is TRBV5-4, the J gene TRBJ1-4, with TRBD1 identical over 7 bases. This CDR3 has 14 residues. The germline V gene has CDR1 SGHNT and CDR2 YYREEE (reference sequence). CDR3 sequence reads: CTPPLPGGNEKLFF. Written as DNA, the CDR3 is TGTACCCCACCCCTCCCAGGGGGTAATGAAAAACTGTTTTTT.

The V call is TRBV19, the J call TRBJ1-2; 9 bases fit TRBD1. Trimming at V came to 8 bases and at J to 8 bases, leaving 15 bases not matched to a gene. The germline gives CDR1 LNHDA, CDR2 SQIVND (reference sequence). The CDR3 spans 15 residues. CDR3 sequence reads: CASHLGPGTGKGYTF. The CDR3 DNA is TGTGCCAGTCATTTGGGTCCCGGGACAGGGAAAGGCTACACCTTC.

The chain is built from TRBV11-2 and TRBJ1-2; D might be TRBD1 (6 bases). The V and J ends lost 3 bases and 10 bases respectively, with 12 bases between them. The CDR3 sequence is 12 residues long. Germline values: CDR1 SGHAT, CDR2 FQNNGV. The CDR3 is CASSLDSRDYTF. The CDR3 DNA sequence: TGTGCCAGCAGCTTGGACAGTAGAGACTACACCTTC.

The chain carries TRBV5-6 and TRBJ2-1, with D possibly being TRBD1 (8 bases). The CDR3 consists of 16 residues. Trimming shortened V by 0 bases and J by 6 bases, and 16 bases separated the two germline ends. CDR1 and CDR2 (germline): SGHDT, YYEEEE. The CDR3 protein is CASSLEQGEGFNEQFF. CDR3 coding DNA: TGTGCCAGCAGCTTGGAACAGGGGGAGGGTTTCAATGAGCAGTTCTTC.

This chain uses TRBV27 with TRBJ2-5; 11 nucleotides line up with TRBD2. The CDR3 has 15 amino acids. The V and J ends lost 5 bases and 5 bases, in that order; junction bases with no gene match: 7. The germline V gene has CDR1 MNHEY and CDR2 SMNVEV (reference sequence). The chain's CDR3 is CASSLLAGGVETQYF. CDR3 coding DNA: TGTGCCAGCAGTCTATTAGCGGGGGGGGTGGAGACCCAGTACTTC.

The rearrangement links TRBV7-2 to TRBJ2-1; the match to TRBD1 covers 7 bases. This CDR3 has 16 amino acids. The J segment lost 5 bases and the V segment lost 4 bases, leaving 11 bases of the junction unmatched. The germline V gene has CDR1 SGHTA and CDR2 FQGNSA. CDR3 amino acids: CASSSPTGLRNNEQFF. The CDR3 DNA sequence: TGTGCCAGCAGCTCCCCGACAGGGTTAAGAAACAATGAGCAGTTCTTC.

This chain connects TRBV2 to TRBJ1-2, with D uncertain. V gave up 3 bases and J gave up 8 bases, with 16 bases separating them. The CDR3 length is 14 residues. Germline assignment: CDR1 SNHLY and CDR2 FYNNEI. In DNA form, the CDR3 reads TGTGCCAGCAGTGAGGTGAAGGCAGGTGGCGGCTACACCTTC. Translated, it gives CASSEVKAGGGYTF.

CDR3 coding DNA: TGTGCCAGCAGCTTGACTAGCGGGGGCCAATGGCACCAGTACTTC. This translates into CASSLTSGGQWHQYF. The V and J genes are TRBV7-6 and TRBJ2-5; TRBD2 agrees at 12 bases. Germline CDR1 is SGHVS and CDR2 is FNYEAQ. Trimming at V came to 3 bases and at J to 10 bases, leaving 9 bases not matched to a gene. This CDR3 contains 15 residues.

The V gene is TRBV6-1, the J gene TRBJ2-5; 10 bases match TRBD1. This CDR3 is built from 16 residues. Trimming removed 4 bases from V and 5 bases from J; junction bases left unmatched: 10. Looked up from germline, CDR1 is MNHNS and CDR2 is SASEGT. This chain's CDR3 is CASSVGTGDGSETQYF. DNA for the CDR3: TGTGCCAGCAGTGTCGGGACAGGGGATGGGTCGGAGACCCAGTACTTC.

The chain combines TRBV6-1 with TRBJ1-5; 9 bases fit TRBD1. V dropped 4 bases and J dropped 2; count of bases not matched to a gene: 18. This CDR3 has 20 amino acids. Per the germline V gene, CDR1 is MNHNS and CDR2 is SASEGT. This chain's CDR3 is CASSAPSGTGGYSGNQPQHF. CDR3 sequence (DNA): TGTGCCAGCAGTGCCCCTTCTGGAACAGGGGGCTACTCCGGCAATCAGCCCCAGCATTTT.

This clone counts as medium-sized. The CDR3 loop reads CASSVGTGEDGYTF. The CDR3 nucleotides read TGTGCCAGCAGTGTGGGTACCGGGGAAGATGGCTACACCTTC. The J gene is TRBJ1-2, the V gene TRBV6-1; D is uncertain. Germline lookup yields CDR1 MNHNS and CDR2 SASEGT. The CDR3 length is 14 residues. The V and J ends lost 4 bases and 6 bases respectively, with 15 bases between them.

The chain combines TRBV5-6 with TRBJ1-2; unclear D gene. Trimming pared 5 bases from V and 4 bases from J, leaving 24 bases between. This CDR3 is 17 amino acids long. From germline, CDR1 is SGHDT and CDR2 YYEEEE. The DNA for the CDR3 is TGTGCCAGCAGTACCGCACGGGTCAGCGCTATCCGCTATGGCTACACCTTC. Translated, it gives CASSTARVSAIRYGYTF.

V and J are TRBV14 and TRBJ1-1; no clear D. Trimming took 4 bases from V and 0 from J, leaving 6 bases between them. The CDR3 is 13 residues long. Germline CDR1 SGHDN, CDR2 FVKESK. CDR3 DNA sequence: TGTGCCAGCAGCCCAGTCTTGAACACTGAAGCTTTCTTT. This gives the protein CASSPVLNTEAFF. Full variable domain (missing parts from reference TRBV14 and TRBJ1-1): EAGVTQFPSHSVIEKGQTVTLRCDPISGHDNLYWYRRVMGKEIKFLLHFVKESKQDESGMPNNRFLAERTGGTYSTLKVQPAELEDSGVYFCASSPVLNTEAFFGQGTRLTVV.

This rearrangement joins TRBV7-2 to TRBJ1-1; possible D gene TRBD1, 5 bases. The ends were cut back, 4 bases at V and 0 bases at J, with 9 bases in the middle. The CDR3 totals 14 residues. Germline CDR1 is SGHTA and CDR2 is FQGNSA. The CDR3 spells CASSSTVLNTEAFF. The CDR3 nucleotides are TGTGCCAGCAGCTCGACAGTACTGAACACTGAAGCTTTCTTT.

The table lists this clone with a count of one. This chain connects TRBV6-5 to TRBJ2-5, with D tentatively TRBD2 (5 bases). Germline V gives CDR1 MNHEY, CDR2 SVGAGI. The CDR3 has 14 amino acids. With 6 bases removed from V and 5 bases from J, the gap between germline ends came to 16 bases. CDR3 loop: CASSGSGAPETQYF. CDR3 sequence (DNA): TGTGCCAGCAGCGGCAGCGGTGCTCCCGAGACCCAGTACTTC.